This is a list of T cell receptor beta chains from one sample in a study of shared clonotypes between healthy human individuals. Clones were sequenced by immunoSEQ multiplex PCR, and TCRdb holds only the in-frame ones, with some missing. Of about 730,000 clones listed, over 55% are singletons. The sequencing sample was made of memory CD4+ T cells sorted from blood. These receptors originate from a woman younger than 45 in good health. Both conserved end residues are part of each CDR3. A D gene is named only where the DNA matches it firmly. Size values are once, few and many counts, or a class for expanded clones, and some rows have none.

.,.,TRBV5-1,TRBJ2-3,CASSFGEVTDTQYF,TGCGCCAGCAGCTTCGGAGAAGTCACAGATACGCAGTATTTT
.,.,TRBV30,TRBJ1-4,CAWSVGGPNEKLFF,TGTGCCTGGAGTGTGGGGGGGCCGAATGAAAAACTGTTTTTT
.,.,TRBV4-1,TRBJ2-5,CASSSRRSNQETQYF,TGCGCCAGCAGCTCTCGAAGGAGTAACCAAGAGACCCAGTACTTC
.,TRBD2,TRBV4-2,TRBJ2-1,CASSKRGTSYNEQFF,TGTGCCAGCAGCAAGCGGGGGACTTCCTACAATGAGCAGTTCTTC
.,.,TRBV2,TRBJ1-4,CASSARGEGEKLFF,TGTGCCAGCAGTGCCCGGGGGGAAGGTGAAAAACTGTTTTTT
.,.,TRBV5-6,TRBJ2-2,CASSLQFNNVRTGELFF,TGTGCCAGCAGCTTACAATTCAACAACGTTAGGACCGGGGAGCTGTTTTTT
.,.,TRBV14,TRBJ1-2,CASSRTLANYGYTF,TGTGCCAGCAGCCGGACGTTAGCTAACTATGGCTACACCTTC
.,TRBD1,TRBV6-5,TRBJ1-1,CASSYAPDRAEAFF,TGTGCCAGCAGTTACGCTCCCGACAGGGCTGAAGCTTTCTTT
.,TRBD1,TRBV5-4,TRBJ2-2,CAIAGQVNTGELFF,TGTGCCATCGCGGGACAGGTGAACACCGGGGAGCTGTTTTTT
.,TRBD1,TRBV9,TRBJ2-6,CASSAWDRDGFGANVLTF,TGTGCCAGCAGCGCCTGGGACAGGGATGGGTTTGGGGCCAACGTCCTGACTTTC
few,TRBD2,TRBV11-3,TRBJ2-3,CASSRHRLAYSTDTQYF,TGTGCCAGCAGCAGACATCGACTAGCGTATAGCACAGATACGCAGTATTTT
.,TRBD2,TRBV5-1,TRBJ2-5,CASSVVTSGRAGQETQYF,TGCGCCAGCAGCGTGGTAACTAGCGGGAGGGCCGGTCAAGAGACCCAGTACTTC
.,.,TRBV5-1,TRBJ2-1,CASSSTIGTPSYNEQFF,TGCGCCAGCAGCTCCACGATCGGGACGCCGTCCTACAATGAGCAGTTCTTC
.,TRBD2,TRBV5-1,TRBJ2-7,CASSPNSGGGSYEQYF,TGCGCCAGCAGCCCAAACAGCGGGGGCGGATCCTACGAGCAGTACTTC
.,.,TRBV2,TRBJ2-7,CASKTGRWNEQYF,TGTGCCAGCAAGACGGGGAGGTGGAACGAGCAGTACTTC
once,.,TRBV2,TRBJ1-1,CASSPHGQNLMNTEAFF,TGTGCCAGCAGTCCTCACGGGCAGAATCTAATGAACACTGAAGCTTTCTTT
few,TRBD1,TRBV2,TRBJ1-5,CASSEGQGSHQPQHF,TGTGCCAGCAGTGAGGGACAGGGGAGCCATCAGCCCCAGCATTTT
.,.,TRBV7-6,TRBJ2-6,CASSLIAGVVALSGANVLTF,TGTGCCAGCAGCTTAATCGCCGGTGTGGTTGCACTATCTGGGGCCAACGTCCTGACTTTC
.,TRBD1,TRBV19,TRBJ2-1,CATQIRDSMNEQFF,TGTGCCACCCAAATCCGGGACAGTATGAATGAGCAGTTCTTC
few,TRBD1,TRBV6-6,TRBJ1-1,CASSSPSRGDTEAFF,TGTGCCAGCAGTTCCCCTTCCAGGGGGGATACTGAAGCTTTCTTT
.,.,TRBV28,TRBJ2-5,CASSLSHSGETQYF,TGTGCCAGCAGTTTATCGCACTCGGGAGAGACCCAGTACTTC
.,.,TRBV29-1,TRBJ2-3,CSVETGGGTDTQYF,TGCAGCGTTGAGACAGGCGGTGGCACAGATACGCAGTATTTT
.,.,TRBV6-1,TRBJ2-1,CASSLGVDRTNEQFF,TGTGCCAGCAGTCTGGGCGTAGACAGGACAAATGAGCAGTTCTTC
.,TRBD1,TRBV7-8,TRBJ1-1,CASSSTKDRAAEAFF,TGTGCCAGCAGCTCAACGAAGGACAGGGCGGCTGAAGCTTTCTTT
.,.,TRBV28,TRBJ2-1,CASTAGNYNEQFF,TGTGCCAGCACCGCCGGGAACTACAATGAGCAGTTCTTC
.,TRBD2,TRBV27,TRBJ2-3,CASSLSRTSGNTQYF,TGTGCCAGCAGTTTATCGCGGACTAGCGGAAATACGCAGTATTTT
.,TRBD2,TRBV28,TRBJ2-7,CASSPGTTYEQYF,TGTGCCAGCAGTCCCGGGACTACCTACGAGCAGTACTTC
.,.,TRBV7-7,TRBJ2-1,CASSLVPGHRNEQFF,TGTGCCAGCAGCTTAGTACCGGGACACCGAAATGAGCAGTTCTTC
.,.,TRBV27,TRBJ2-7,CASSLSGLALSYEQYF,TGTGCCAGCAGTTTATCGGGGCTAGCGCTCTCCTACGAGCAGTACTTC
.,.,TRBV7-9,TRBJ2-7,CASSSTGWEQYF,TGTGCCAGCAGTTCTACAGGGTGGGAGCAGTACTTC
.,.,TRBV5-1,TRBJ1-1,CASSLGSLLNTEAFF,TGCGCCAGCAGCTTGGGCAGTTTACTGAACACTGAAGCTTTCTTT
.,.,TRBV7-2,TRBJ2-7,CASSLGTGLGEQYF,TGTGCCAGCAGCCTCGGGACCGGCCTTGGCGAGCAGTACTTC